These 2 T cell receptor beta chains were sequenced from one sample in a study of control samples from healthy donors and cancer patients. The repertoire was sequenced with immunoSEQ multiplex PCR; TCRdb's copy has only in-frame clones and lacks some. The profile shows approximately 170,000 clones, just over 85% of them singletons. The source material was blood. These receptors were collected from a woman aged 30 to 39 in good health.

This clone was seen just once. The chain combines TRBV11-2 with TRBJ2-3; D is uncertain. The CDR3 has 14 amino acids. Per the germline V gene, CDR1 is SGHAT and CDR2 is FQNNGV. V gave up 1 base and J gave up 1 base, with 6 bases separating them. CDR3 nucleotide sequence: TGTGCCAGCAGCTTAGTCCGTGGCACAGATACGCAGTATTTT. This codes for CASSLVRGTDTQYF. Supplemented by reference TRBV11-2 and TRBJ2-3, the full variable domain reads EAGVAQSPRYKIIEKRQSVAFWCNPISGHATLYWYQQILGQGPKLLIQFQNNGVVDDSQLPKDRFSAERLKGVDSTLKIQPAKLEDSAVYLCASSLVRGTDTQYFGPGTRLTVL.

V and J are TRBV29-1 and TRBJ1-1, with TRBD1 as a possible D gene (6 bases). The V and J ends lost 4 bases and 1 base respectively, with 10 bases between them. Germline-derived CDR1 and CDR2 are SQVTM and ANQGSEA. CDR3 length: 13 residues. CDR3 residues: CSVAKGENTEAFF. The CDR3 nucleotides read TGCAGCGTTGCTAAGGGGGAGAACACTGAAGCTTTCTTT.